These 32 T cell receptor beta chains were all obtained from the same sample, sequenced in a study of control samples from healthy donors and cancer patients. Assay: immunoSEQ multiplex PCR; the TCRdb copy retains only in-frame clones and omits some. The sample lists 170,000 or so clones, approximately 94% occurring once. Sample: blood. The receptors originated from a woman younger than 35 in good health.

The chain uses TRBV7-8 and TRBJ1-1; a weak D match, TRBD1 (6 bases). V lost 1 base, J lost 1 base, and 13 bases lay in between. CDR3 size: 16 residues. Per germline, CDR1 SGHVS and CDR2 FQNEAQ. The CDR3, as DNA: TGTGCCAGCAGCTTAGTACGTCCGGGGGCGAACACTGAAGCTTTCTTT. As protein: CASSLVRPGANTEAFF.

This sequence joins TRBV5-5 and TRBJ2-2; either TRBD1 or TRBD2 may supply D (5 bases each). This CDR3 comprises 16 residues. V was trimmed by 3 bases and J by 4 bases, leaving 16 bases between them. CDR1 and CDR2 (germline): SGHKS, YYEKEE (reference sequence). The CDR3 reads CASSSITGTTTGELFF. For the CDR3, the DNA is TGTGCCAGCAGCTCGATAACCGGGACCACCACCGGGGAGCTGTTTTTT.

The chain uses TRBV5-4 and TRBJ2-1; either TRBD1 or TRBD2 may supply D (5 bases each). CDR3 length: 10 residues. With 8 bases removed from V and 7 bases from J, the gap between germline ends came to 7 bases. CDR1 is SGHNT and CDR2 is YYREEE in the germline V gene (reference sequence). CDR3 sequence: CARRGNEQFF. The CDR3 nucleotides are TGTGCCAGGAGGGGTAATGAGCAGTTCTTC.

This clone has at least ten counts. The chain combines TRBV27 with TRBJ1-5; 7 bases are shared with TRBD1. The CDR3 extends over 15 amino acids. Germline V gene data show CDR1 as MNHEY and CDR2 as SMNVEV (reference sequence). V gave up 3 bases and J gave up 4 bases; unmatched junction bases: 6. The chain's CDR3 is CASSLAGTANQPQHF. The DNA for the CDR3 is TGTGCCAGCAGTTTGGCCGGGACAGCTAATCAGCCCCAGCATTTT.

The chain carries TRBV5-1 and TRBJ1-1, with no clear D. This CDR3 has 14 amino acids. The V gene lost 3 bases and the J gene lost 7 bases, with 16 bases spanning the gap. Germline-derived CDR1 and CDR2 are SGHRS and YFSETQ. CDR3 sequence reads: CASSYLLTGSEAFF. The CDR3, as DNA: TGCGCCAGCAGCTACCTTCTCACCGGGAGTGAAGCTTTCTTT.

The chain links TRBV7-2 to TRBJ1-1, with D tentatively TRBD1 (5 bases). The V end was cut by 4 bases, the J end by 8 bases, with 17 bases between. There are 14 residues in the CDR3. Germline values: CDR1 SGHTA, CDR2 FQGNSA. The chain's CDR3 is CASSSRTQSFEAFF. DNA of the CDR3: TGTGCCAGCAGCTCTAGGACACAAAGCTTCGAAGCTTTCTTT.

The table lists this clone with a count of one. The rearrangement uses TRBV15 and TRBJ2-5, with D maybe TRBD2 (6 bases). V was cut by 0 bases and J by 5 bases, with 13 bases left in between. Germline CDR1 and CDR2: LNHNV and YYDKDF (reference sequence). CDR3 size: 15 residues. The CDR3 protein is CATSRDAARGETQYF. The CDR3 coding sequence is TGTGCCACCAGCAGAGATGCTGCTCGGGGGGAGACCCAGTACTTC.

The chain has TRBV5-8 and TRBJ1-1, with 7 bases that match TRBD1. Germline CDR1 reads SGHTS; CDR2 reads YDEGEE. V gave up 5 bases and J gave up 4 bases; unmatched junction bases: 8. This CDR3 has 14 amino acids. The CDR3 nucleotides are TGTGCCAGCAGATTTTACAGGGGTGGCACTGAAGCTTTCTTT. Its translation: CASRFYRGGTEAFF.

The CDR3 spells CASSYSGGVVTEAFF. Written as DNA, the CDR3 is TGTGCCAGCAGTTACTCCGGGGGGGTTGTCACTGAAGCTTTCTTT. This chain links TRBV6-5 with TRBJ1-1; a weak D match, TRBD1 (5 bases). Germline V CDR1 and CDR2: MNHEY, SVGAGI. Trimming pared 0 bases from V and 4 bases from J, leaving 12 bases between. The CDR3 sequence is 15 residues long.

V usage is TRBV19 and J usage is TRBJ1-1; tentatively, D is TRBD1 (6 bases). Germline V gene sequence: CDR1 LNHDA, CDR2 SQIVND (reference sequence). The CDR3 is 15 amino acids. V was shortened by 7 bases and J by 3 bases, with 18 bases between the two germline ends. The CDR3 DNA follows: TGTGCCAGTATCTCTTGGGGGGCGCAGGACACTGAAGCTTTCTTT. Its protein is CASISWGAQDTEAFF.

This clone occurred once. The V and J genes are TRBV6-5 and TRBJ1-5; no clear D gene. Germline loops: CDR1 MNHEY, CDR2 SVGAGI. With 3 bases removed from V and 1 base from J, the gap between germline ends came to 7 bases. The CDR3 contains 14 residues. CDR3 sequence: CASSYGESNQPQHF. The CDR3 DNA follows: TGTGCCAGCAGTTATGGGGAGAGCAATCAGCCCCAGCATTTT.

This chain joins TRBV7-8 and TRBJ2-7; no definite D call. In germline, CDR1 is SGHVS, CDR2 FQNEAQ. This CDR3 is built from 15 residues. V dropped 1 base and J dropped 0 bases, with 10 bases sitting between them. The CDR3 loop is CASSLGRRVSYEQYF. DNA for the CDR3: TGTGCCAGCAGCTTAGGGCGTAGGGTCTCCTACGAGCAGTACTTC. Full variable domain (rest looked up from reference TRBV7-8 and TRBJ2-7): GAGVSQSPRYKVAKRGQDVALRCDPISGHVSLFWYQQALGQGPEFLTYFQNEAQLDKSGLPSDRFFAERPEGSVSTLKIQRTQQEDSAVYLCASSLGRRVSYEQYFGPGTRLTVT.

This clone was picked up one time. The V call is TRBV18, the J call TRBJ1-1, with 9 bases identical to TRBD1. Per germline, CDR1 KGHSH and CDR2 LQKENI. The CDR3 length is 14 residues. V trimming: 8 bases; J trimming: 3 bases; junction bases outside the gene matches: 7. Here the CDR3 reads CASTRDRDDTEAFF. CDR3 bases: TGTGCCAGCACCCGGGACAGGGACGACACTGAAGCTTTCTTT.

The chain couples TRBV6-6 to TRBJ1-2; TRBD1 is a possible D gene (6 bases). V shed 8 bases and J shed 6 bases, with 19 bases lying between them. The CDR3 length is 14 residues. Looked up from germline, CDR1 is MNHNY and CDR2 is SVGAGI (reference sequence). The DNA of the CDR3 is TGTGCCAGCGGAAGCCCTAAGGGGGAAAATGGCTACACCTTC. It specifies CASGSPKGENGYTF.

The J gene is TRBJ2-1, the V gene TRBV12-5, with 7 bases that match TRBD2. V lost 6 bases, J lost 8 bases, and 10 bases stayed unmatched. The CDR3 extends over 14 amino acids. CDR1 is LGHNT and CDR2 is FRNRAP in the germline V gene. CDR3 protein: CASGRPGLTDEQFF. The CDR3 DNA sequence: TGTGCTAGTGGCCGTCCGGGACTAACGGATGAGCAGTTCTTC.

CDR3 residues: CASSLGTGGYSPLHF. The CDR3, as DNA: TGTGCCAGCAGCCTCGGGACAGGCGGATATTCACCCCTCCACTTT. V gene TRBV7-2 combines with J gene TRBJ1-6, with 8 bases aligning to TRBD1. Germline V lookup: CDR1 SGHTA, CDR2 FQGNSA. V shed 5 bases and J 8 bases; nucleotides not matched to a gene: 8. The CDR3 totals 15 residues.

This clone was found a few times. The chain joins TRBV27 to TRBJ2-7; 8 bases line up with TRBD2. Trimming at V came to 4 bases and at J to 5 bases, leaving 10 bases not matched to a gene. CDR3 length equals 15 residues. Per germline, CDR1 MNHEY and CDR2 SMNVEV (reference sequence). The CDR3 DNA sequence: TGTGCCAGCAGTTCCCGGGGGGGGCGGAAAAACGAGCAGTACTTC. Translated, it gives CASSSRGGRKNEQYF.

This chain uses TRBV13 with TRBJ1-1, with TRBD1 identical over 8 bases. The CDR3 consists of 16 residues. Germline trimming cut 5 bases from V and 1 base from J; bases unmatched to any gene: 9. Germline V gives CDR1 PRHDT, CDR2 FYEKMQ (reference sequence). CDR3 bases: TGTGCCAGCAGCCCAAGAGGACAGGGTGGGAACACTGAAGCTTTCTTT. It yields the protein CASSPRGQGGNTEAFF.

Here the CDR3 reads CASSYEEYTEAFF. CDR3 nucleotide sequence: TGTGCCAGCAGTTATGAGGAATACACTGAAGCTTTCTTT. This chain links TRBV6-2 or TRBV6-3 with TRBJ1-1; unclear D gene. There are 13 residues in the CDR3. Trimming removed 3 bases at V and 3 bases at J, with 8 bases between. Germline V gene data show CDR1 as MNHEY and CDR2 as SVGEGT.

The count of this clone is one. V usage is TRBV4-1 and J usage is TRBJ2-2, with D unresolved. The CDR3 sequence is 12 residues long. The germline gives CDR1 MGHRA, CDR2 YSYEKL. V was trimmed by 5 bases and J by 4 bases, leaving 5 bases between them. This CDR3 reads CASSKITGELFF. For the CDR3, the DNA is TGCGCCAGCAGCAAAATCACCGGGGAGCTGTTTTTT.

The genes are TRBV6-5 and TRBJ1-6; unclear D gene. CDR3 length: 13 amino acids. Germline-derived CDR1 and CDR2 are MNHEY and SVGAGI. Trimming stripped 8 bases from V and 8 bases from J, with 13 bases between. CDR3 DNA: TGTGCCAGCCTTCGCTCCCTCGATTCACCCCTCCACTTT. This codes for CASLRSLDSPLHF.

The chain combines TRBV19 with TRBJ1-5; D not resolved. Germline-derived CDR1 and CDR2 are LNHDA and SQIVND (reference sequence). Trimming took off 1 base at V and 4 bases at J, with 8 bases between the two ends. The CDR3 length is 14 residues. The CDR3 DNA is TGTGCCAGTAGTATAGGACCGATTAATCAGCCCCAGCATTTT. Protein sequence: CASSIGPINQPQHF.

In this sample, this clone turned up once. This chain links TRBV28 with TRBJ2-1, with 10 bases matching TRBD2. CDR3 length equals 16 residues. Germline-derived CDR1 and CDR2 are MDHEN and SYDVKM. The V gene end was trimmed by 5 bases and the J gene end by 0 bases; junction bases not matched to a gene: 4. The DNA for the CDR3 is TGTGCCAGCAGTCTAGCGGGAGTAACCTCCTACAATGAGCAGTTCTTC. It is translated as CASSLAGVTSYNEQFF.

The J gene is TRBJ1-5, the V gene TRBV4-1, with 10 bases lining up with TRBD1. V was pared by 4 bases and J by 4 bases, with 1 base of the junction left unmatched. From germline, CDR1 is MGHRA and CDR2 YSYEKL. This CDR3 contains 14 residues. This chain's CDR3 is CASSLGQGNQPQHF. The DNA of the CDR3 is TGCGCCAGCAGCCTGGGACAGGGGAATCAGCCCCAGCATTTT.

This rearrangement joins TRBV6-5 to TRBJ2-7; 9 nucleotides line up with TRBD2. Looked up from germline, CDR1 is MNHEY and CDR2 is SVGAGI. The CDR3 loop spans 14 amino acids. V lost 4 bases and J lost 4; bases outside the gene matches: 5. The CDR3 nucleotides read TGTGCCAGCAGTTTCAGGACTAGCGCGTACGAGCAGTACTTC. Amino acid sequence: CASSFRTSAYEQYF.

CDR3 loop: CASSQGGQGAVGYTF. As DNA, the CDR3 is TGTGCCAGCAGCCAGGGGGGACAGGGGGCGGTCGGCTACACCTTC. This chain uses TRBV3-1 (or the pseudogene TRBV3-2) with TRBJ1-2; 12 nucleotides agree with TRBD1. This CDR3 is built from 15 residues. CDR1 LGHDT and CDR2 YNNKEL come from the germline V gene (reference sequence). The trim removed 3 bases at V and 8 bases at J, leaving 7 bases unmatched.

The chain links TRBV24-1 to TRBJ2-7; D remains ambiguous. Trimming left V 6 bases short and J 6 bases short, with 11 bases between. Germline V CDR1 and CDR2: KGHDR, SFDVKD. The length of the CDR3 is 12 residues. The CDR3 spells CATSNLTSEQYF. CDR3 sequence (DNA): TGTGCCACCAGTAACCTGACCTCCGAGCAGTACTTC.

The chain combines TRBV6-1 with TRBJ1-4; 10 nucleotides line up with TRBD1. The V gene end was trimmed by 0 bases and the J gene end by 7 bases; junction bases not matched to a gene: 11. The germline CDR1 and CDR2 sequences are MNHNS and SASEGT. This CDR3 is 18 amino acids long. The CDR3 sequence is CASSEALRGTGVREKLFF. CDR3 DNA sequence: TGTGCCAGCAGTGAAGCGCTTCGGGGGACAGGGGTACGTGAAAAACTGTTTTTT.

This clone was counted a few times. The chain is built from TRBV19 and TRBJ1-6, with unresolved D. Germline V lookup: CDR1 LNHDA, CDR2 SQIVND (reference sequence). The CDR3 spans 14 residues. Between the trimmed V and J ends, which lost 3 bases and 3 bases, there was a span of 6 bases. The CDR3 nucleotides read TGTGCCAGTAGTATCCAAGGCTATAATTCACCCCTCCACTTT. Translated: CASSIQGYNSPLHF.

V is TRBV15 and J is TRBJ1-4, with D maybe TRBD1 (5 bases). The germline CDR1 and CDR2 sequences are LNHNV and YYDKDF (reference sequence). The CDR3 sequence is 13 residues long. Deletions cut 3 bases from V and 7 bases from J, with 9 bases between. The CDR3 region is CATSRGGGEKLFF. CDR3 in DNA: TGTGCCACCAGCAGGGGGGGTGGTGAAAAACTGTTTTTT.

V and J are TRBV7-2 and TRBJ1-2; D is unresolved. Trimming removed 1 base at V and 3 bases at J, with 12 bases between. Germline-derived CDR1 and CDR2 are SGHTA and FQGNSA. The CDR3 is 15 residues long. The chain's CDR3 is CASSLGLGTYYGYTF. CDR3 DNA sequence: TGTGCCAGCAGCTTAGGTTTAGGAACTTACTATGGCTACACCTTC.

The chain is built from TRBV5-1 and TRBJ1-4; 8 nucleotides align to TRBD1. V was pared by 6 bases and J by 7 bases, with 8 bases of the junction left unmatched. This CDR3 contains 14 residues. In germline, CDR1 is SGHRS, CDR2 YFSETQ. CDR3 DNA sequence: TGCGCCAGCACAGCAGGGGGCAAGGGTGAAAAACTGTTTTTT. Protein: CASTAGGKGEKLFF.